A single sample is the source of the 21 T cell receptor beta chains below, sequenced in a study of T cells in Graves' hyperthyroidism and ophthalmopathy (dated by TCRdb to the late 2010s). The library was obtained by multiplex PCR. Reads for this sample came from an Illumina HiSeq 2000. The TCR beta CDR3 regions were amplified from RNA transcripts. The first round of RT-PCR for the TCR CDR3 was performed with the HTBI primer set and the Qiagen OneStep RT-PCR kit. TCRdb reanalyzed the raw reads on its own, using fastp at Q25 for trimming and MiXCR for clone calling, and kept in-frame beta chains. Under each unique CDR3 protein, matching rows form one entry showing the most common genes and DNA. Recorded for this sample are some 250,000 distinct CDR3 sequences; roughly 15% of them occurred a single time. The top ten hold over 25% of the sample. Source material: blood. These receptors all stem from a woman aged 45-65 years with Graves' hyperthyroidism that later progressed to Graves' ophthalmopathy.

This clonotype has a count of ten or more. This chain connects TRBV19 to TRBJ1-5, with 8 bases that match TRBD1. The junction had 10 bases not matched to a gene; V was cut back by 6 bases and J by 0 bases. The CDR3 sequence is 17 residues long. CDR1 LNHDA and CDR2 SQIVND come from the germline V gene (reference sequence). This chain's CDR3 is CASRKGTGGYSNQPQHF. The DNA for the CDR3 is TGTGCCAGTAGAAAGGGGACAGGAGGTTATAGCAATCAGCCCCAGCATTTT.

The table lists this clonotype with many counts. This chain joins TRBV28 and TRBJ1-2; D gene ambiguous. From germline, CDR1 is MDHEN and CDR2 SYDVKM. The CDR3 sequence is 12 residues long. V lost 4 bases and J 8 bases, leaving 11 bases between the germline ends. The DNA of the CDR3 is TGTGCCAGCAGTTCCTCGGCCAGGGGCTACACCTTC. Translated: CASSSSARGYTF.

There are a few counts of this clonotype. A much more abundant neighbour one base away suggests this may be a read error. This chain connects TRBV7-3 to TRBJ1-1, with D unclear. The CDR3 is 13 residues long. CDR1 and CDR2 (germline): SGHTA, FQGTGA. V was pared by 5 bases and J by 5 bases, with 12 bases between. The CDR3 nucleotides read TGTGCCAGCAGCCAGAGCCTTGGGACTGAAGCTTTCTTT. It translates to CASSQSLGTEAFF.

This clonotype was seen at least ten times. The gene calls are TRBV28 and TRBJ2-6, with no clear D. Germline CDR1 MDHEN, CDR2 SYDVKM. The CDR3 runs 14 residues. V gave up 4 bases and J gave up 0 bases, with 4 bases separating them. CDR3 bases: TGTGCCAGCAGTTACTCCTCTGGGGCCAACGTCCTGACTTTC. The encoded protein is CASSYSSGANVLTF.

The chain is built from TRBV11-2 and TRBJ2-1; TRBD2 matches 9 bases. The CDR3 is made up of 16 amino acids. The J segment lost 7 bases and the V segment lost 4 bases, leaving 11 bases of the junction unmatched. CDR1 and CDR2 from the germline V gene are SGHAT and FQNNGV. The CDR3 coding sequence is TGTGCCAGCAGCTCATTTTTTAGCGGGAGAGGGAATGAGCAGTTCTTC. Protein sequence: CASSSFFSGRGNEQFF.

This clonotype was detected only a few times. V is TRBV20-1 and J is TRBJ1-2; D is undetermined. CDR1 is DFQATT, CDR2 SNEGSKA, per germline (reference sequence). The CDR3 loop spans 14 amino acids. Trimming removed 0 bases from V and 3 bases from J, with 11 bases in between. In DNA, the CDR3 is TGCAGTGCTAGAGAGGACCGGCGGTACTATGGCTACACCTTC. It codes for CSAREDRRYYGYTF.

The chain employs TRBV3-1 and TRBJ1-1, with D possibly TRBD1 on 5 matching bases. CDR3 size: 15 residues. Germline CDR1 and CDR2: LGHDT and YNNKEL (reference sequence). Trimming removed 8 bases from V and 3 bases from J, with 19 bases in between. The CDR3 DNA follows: TGTGCCAGCGGACAAGGCCGGCGGGTGGACACTGAAGCTTTCTTT. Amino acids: CASGQGRRVDTEAFF.

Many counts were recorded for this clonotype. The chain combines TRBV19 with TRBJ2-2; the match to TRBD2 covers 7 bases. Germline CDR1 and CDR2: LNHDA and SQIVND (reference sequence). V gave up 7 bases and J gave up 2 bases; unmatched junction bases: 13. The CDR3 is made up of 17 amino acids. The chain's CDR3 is CASNSPWAGANTGELFF. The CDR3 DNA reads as TGTGCCAGTAATTCCCCCTGGGCGGGAGCTAACACCGGGGAGCTGTTTTTT.

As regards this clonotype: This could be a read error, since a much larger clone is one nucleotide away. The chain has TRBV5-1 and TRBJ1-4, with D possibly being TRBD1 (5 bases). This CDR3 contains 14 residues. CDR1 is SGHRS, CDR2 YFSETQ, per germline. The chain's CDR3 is CASFEGTTGEKLVF. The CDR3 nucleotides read TGCGCCAGCTTTGAGGGGACGACGGGTGAAAAACTGGTTTTT.

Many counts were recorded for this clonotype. The CDR3 spells CASSLFASGRAGETQYF. The CDR3 DNA reads TGTGCCAGCAGTTTATTCGCGAGCGGGAGGGCCGGAGAGACCCAGTACTTC. The chain carries TRBV27 and TRBJ2-5, with 10 bases that match TRBD2. Germline loops: CDR1 MNHEY, CDR2 SMNVEV (reference sequence). Trimming took 1 base from V and 4 from J; bases not matched to a gene: 9. This CDR3 is 17 amino acids long.

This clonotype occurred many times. The DNA of the CDR3 is TGCAGCGTTGATTCCCCCCGGGTCGCTAACCGCTACAATGAGCAGTTCTTC. The encoded protein is CSVDSPRVANRYNEQFF. The V gene is TRBV29-1, the J gene TRBJ2-1; D not resolved. CDR1 and CDR2 (germline): SQVTM, ANQGSEA. V was clipped by 3 bases and J by 3 bases, with 21 bases between them. CDR3 length: 17 residues.

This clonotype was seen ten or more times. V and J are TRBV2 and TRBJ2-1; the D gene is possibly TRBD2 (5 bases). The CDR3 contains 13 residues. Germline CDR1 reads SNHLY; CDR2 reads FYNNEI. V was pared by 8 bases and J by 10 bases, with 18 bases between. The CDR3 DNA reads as TGTGCCAGCTTCAACGGGGAACTCCGGGAGCAGTTCTTC. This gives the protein CASFNGELREQFF. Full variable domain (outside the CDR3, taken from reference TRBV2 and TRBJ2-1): EPEVTQTPSHQVTQMGQEVILRCVPISNHLYFYWYRQILGQKVEFLVSFYNNEISEKSEIFDDQFSVERPDGSNFTLKIRSTKLEDSAMYFCASFNGELREQFFGPGTRLTVL.

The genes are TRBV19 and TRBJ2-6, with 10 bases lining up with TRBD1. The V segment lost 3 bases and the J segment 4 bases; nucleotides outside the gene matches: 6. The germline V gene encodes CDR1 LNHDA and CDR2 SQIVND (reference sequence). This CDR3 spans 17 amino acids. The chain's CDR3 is CASSMRQGAPGANVLTF. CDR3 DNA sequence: TGTGCCAGTAGTATGAGACAGGGGGCGCCAGGGGCCAACGTCCTGACTTTC.

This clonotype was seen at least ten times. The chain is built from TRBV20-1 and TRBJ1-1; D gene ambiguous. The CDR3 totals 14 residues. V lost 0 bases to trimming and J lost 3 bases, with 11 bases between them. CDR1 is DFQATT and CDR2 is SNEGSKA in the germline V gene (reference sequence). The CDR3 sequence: CSARDRYADTEAFF. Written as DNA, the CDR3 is TGCAGTGCTAGAGATCGGTACGCGGACACTGAAGCTTTCTTT.

DNA of the CDR3: TGTGCCAGCAGTCTCTGGACTAGCGGGAAGGAGCAGTTCTTC. This sequence encodes CASSLWTSGKEQFF. This rearrangement joins TRBV28 to TRBJ2-1, with 12 bases that match TRBD2. CDR3 size: 14 residues. Germline-derived CDR1 and CDR2 are MDHEN and SYDVKM. V shed 5 bases, J shed 10 bases, and the junction held 6 bases outside the gene matches. Together with reference TRBV28 and TRBJ2-1, the CDR3 gives the full variable domain: DVKVTQSSRYLVKRTGEKVFLECVQDMDHENMFWYRQDPGLGLRLIYFSYDVKMKEKGDIPEGYSVSREKKERFSLILESASTNQTSMYLCASSLWTSGKEQFFGPGTRLTVL.

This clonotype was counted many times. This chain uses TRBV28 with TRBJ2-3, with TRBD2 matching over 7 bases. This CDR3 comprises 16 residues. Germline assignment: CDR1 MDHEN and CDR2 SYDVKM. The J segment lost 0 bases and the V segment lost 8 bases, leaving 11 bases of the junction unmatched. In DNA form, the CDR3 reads TGTGCCAGCGGGAGGGAAGTAGCGTATAGCACAGATACGCAGTATTTT. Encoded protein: CASGREVAYSTDTQYF.

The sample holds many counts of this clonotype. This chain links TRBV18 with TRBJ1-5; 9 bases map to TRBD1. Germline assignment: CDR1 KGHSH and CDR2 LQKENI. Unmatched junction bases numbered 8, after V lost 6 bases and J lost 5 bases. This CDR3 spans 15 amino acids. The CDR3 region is CASSPLTGGDQPQHF. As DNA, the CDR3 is TGTGCCAGCTCGCCCCTGACAGGGGGTGATCAGCCCCAGCATTTT.

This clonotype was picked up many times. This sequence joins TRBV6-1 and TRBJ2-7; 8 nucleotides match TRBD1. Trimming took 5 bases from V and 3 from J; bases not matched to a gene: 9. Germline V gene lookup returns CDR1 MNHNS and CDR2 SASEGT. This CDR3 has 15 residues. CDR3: CASSLVGQVFYEQYF. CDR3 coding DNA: TGTGCCAGCAGTTTGGTGGGACAGGTTTTCTACGAGCAGTACTTC.

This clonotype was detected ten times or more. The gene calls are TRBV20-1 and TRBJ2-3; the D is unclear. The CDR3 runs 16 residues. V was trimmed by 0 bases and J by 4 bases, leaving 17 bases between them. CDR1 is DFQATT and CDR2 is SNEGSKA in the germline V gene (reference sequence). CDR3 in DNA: TGCAGTGCTAGAGAAAAAAGAGGTCCGTCCGCAGATACGCAGTATTTT. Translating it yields CSAREKRGPSADTQYF.

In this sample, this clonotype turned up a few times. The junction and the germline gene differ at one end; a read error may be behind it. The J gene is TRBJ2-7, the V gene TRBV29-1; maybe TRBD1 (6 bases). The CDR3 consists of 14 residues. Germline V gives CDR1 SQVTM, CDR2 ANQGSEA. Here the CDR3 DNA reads TGCAGCGTTCAAGACCCCAGGGGAGCCTACGAGCAGTACTTC. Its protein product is CSVQDPRGAYEQYF.

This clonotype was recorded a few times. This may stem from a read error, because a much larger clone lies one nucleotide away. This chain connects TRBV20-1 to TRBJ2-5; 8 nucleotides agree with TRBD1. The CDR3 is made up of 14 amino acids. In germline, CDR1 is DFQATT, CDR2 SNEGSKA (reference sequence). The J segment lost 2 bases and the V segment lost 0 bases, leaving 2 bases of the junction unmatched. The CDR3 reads CSAREDRAQETQYF. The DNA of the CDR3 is TGCAGTGCTAGAGAGGACAGGGCTCAAGAGACCCAGTACTTC.